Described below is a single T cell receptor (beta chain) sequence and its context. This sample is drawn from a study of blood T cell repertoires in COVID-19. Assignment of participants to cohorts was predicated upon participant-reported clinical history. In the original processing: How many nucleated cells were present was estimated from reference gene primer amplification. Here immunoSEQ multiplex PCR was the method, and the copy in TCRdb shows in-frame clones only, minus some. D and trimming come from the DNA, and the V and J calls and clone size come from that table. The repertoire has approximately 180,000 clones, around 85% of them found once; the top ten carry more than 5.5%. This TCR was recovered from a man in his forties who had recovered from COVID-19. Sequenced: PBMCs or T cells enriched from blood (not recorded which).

CDR3 protein: CSASTGSNYGYTF. CDR3 DNA: TGCAGCGCCTCGACAGGGTCTAACTATGGCTACACCTTC. The chain links TRBV29-1 to TRBJ1-2; 7 bases align to TRBD1. The CDR3 is made up of 13 amino acids. CDR1 SQVTM and CDR2 ANQGSEA come from the germline V gene. J gave up 0 bases and V 7 bases, and 5 bases lay outside the gene matches.